A single sample gave rise to the 25 T cell receptor beta chains below, sequenced in a study of blood T cells in healthy people across ages. A second PCR of roughly 7 to 11 cycles used a sample-barcoded 5' primer and a J-beta primer mix. TCRdb re-derived calls from the 5' RACE reads in MiXCR, one entry per CDR3 protein. The data contain approximately 1,700,000 distinct CDR3 sequences, about two fifths of them seen just once; the ten biggest clones take up about 23%. The sequenced sample was blood. The receptors were sampled from a human donor in good health.

The table lists this clonotype with a few counts. J is TRBJ2-3 and V is TRBV5-1; possible D gene TRBD1, 5 bases. The CDR3 length is 15 residues. CDR1 is SGHRS and CDR2 is YFSETQ in the germline V gene. Trimming removed 4 bases from V and 2 bases from J, with 14 bases in between. The CDR3 reads CASSTDSPVTDTQYF. The CDR3 nucleotides read TGCGCCAGCAGCACAGACAGCCCCGTCACAGATACGCAGTATTTT.

This clonotype was counted only a few times. The rearrangement joins TRBV11-1 to TRBJ2-1; 7 bases fit TRBD1. Germline loops: CDR1 SGHAT, CDR2 FQDESV (reference sequence). Trimming removed 5 bases from V and 2 bases from J; junction bases left unmatched: 9. The CDR3 totals 16 residues. The CDR3 DNA reads TGTGCCAGCAGCCTACGCATGGGACAGACCTACAATGAGCAGTTCTTC. It is translated as CASSLRMGQTYNEQFF.

In its sample, this clonotype was seen a few times. A much larger clone lies one base from this, so it may be a read error. The chain is built from TRBV20-1 and TRBJ1-1; 7 nucleotides align to TRBD1. CDR1 and CDR2 from the germline V gene are DFQATT and SNEGSKA (reference sequence). The CDR3 is 14 residues long. J lost 3 bases, V lost 5 bases, and 9 bases had no gene match. The CDR3 DNA sequence: TGCAGTGCTCCTCGACAGGGTAGCTACACTGAAGCTTTCTTT. Its protein product is CSAPRQGSYTEAFF.

The V call is TRBV7-6, the J call TRBJ1-6; 8 bases are shared with TRBD1. Trimming cost V 1 base and J 10 bases; bases outside gene matches: 6. Germline CDR1 reads SGHVS; CDR2 reads FNYEAQ. This CDR3 contains 15 residues. The CDR3 coding sequence is TGTGCCAGCAGCTTAGACGGCGGGGACAGGTCACCCCTCCACTTT. Residues: CASSLDGGDRSPLHF.

J is TRBJ2-7 and V is TRBV2; TRBD1 aligns across 7 bases. Germline V gene sequence: CDR1 SNHLY, CDR2 FYNNEI. The ends lost 11 bases at V and 3 bases at J; junction bases unmatched: 7. This CDR3 contains 12 residues. The CDR3 nucleotides read TGTGCCGGAAGACAGGGACACTACGAGCAGTACTTC. This sequence encodes CAGRQGHYEQYF.

J is TRBJ2-7 and V is TRBV27; TRBD2 agrees at 7 bases. The CDR3 is 15 amino acids. Per the germline V gene, CDR1 is MNHEY and CDR2 is SMNVEV (reference sequence). Trimming at V came to 8 bases and at J to 1 base, leaving 11 bases not matched to a gene. CDR3 amino acids: CASPLGGEDSYEQYF. CDR3 nucleotides: TGTGCCAGCCCCCTTGGGGGGGAGGATTCCTACGAGCAGTACTTC.

The V gene is TRBV7-2, the J gene TRBJ1-2, with TRBD1 identical over 7 bases. The CDR3 extends over 15 amino acids. The junction had 12 bases not matched to a gene; V was cut back by 5 bases and J by 6 bases. The germline V gene has CDR1 SGHTA and CDR2 FQGNSA. CDR3 residues: CASSPAGGLGNGYTF. The CDR3 nucleotides are TGTGCCAGCAGCCCCGCAGGGGGGCTTGGCAATGGCTACACCTTC.

This clonotype was detected a few times. The J gene is TRBJ2-5, the V gene TRBV7-7, with 10 bases identical to TRBD1. CDR1 is SSHAT, CDR2 FNYEAQ, per germline (reference sequence). This CDR3 region has 17 residues. With 0 bases clipped from V and 5 bases from J, the junction kept 9 bases outside the gene matches. The CDR3: CASSLAPGQGWRETQYF. The CDR3 DNA sequence: TGTGCCAGCAGCTTAGCGCCGGGACAGGGGTGGAGGGAGACCCAGTACTTC.

V and J are TRBV28 and TRBJ2-7, with D tentatively TRBD1 (6 bases). Trimming left V 4 bases short and J 2 bases short, with 15 bases between. The germline gives CDR1 MDHEN, CDR2 SYDVKM. CDR3 size: 15 residues. For the CDR3, the DNA is TGTGCCAGCAGTTCTAACAGGGACCTCCCCTACGAGCAGTACTTC. This translates into CASSSNRDLPYEQYF.

This clonotype was observed a few times. The chain combines TRBV28 with TRBJ2-7, with 7 nucleotides matching TRBD1. This CDR3 region has 13 residues. J lost 7 bases, V lost 7 bases, and 10 bases had no gene match. Germline loops: CDR1 MDHEN, CDR2 SYDVKM. The CDR3 DNA reads as TGTGCCAGCATTCAAGACAGGGCTTGGGAGCAGTACTTC. It yields the protein CASIQDRAWEQYF.

A note on this clonotype: One end of the junction fails to match germline, which may point to a read error. J is TRBJ2-5 and V is TRBV4-3; unclear D gene. This CDR3 contains 14 residues. Germline V CDR1 and CDR2: LGHNA, YSLEER. CDR3 in amino acids: CASSQGPHQGTQYF. CDR3 in DNA: TGCGCCAGCAGCCAAGGTCCACACCAAGGGACCCAGTACTTC.

Turning to this clonotype: This sequence may be a read error, since a much larger clone differs from it by one base. The rearrangement links TRBV20-1 to TRBJ2-7; no clear D. The CDR3 contains 13 residues. V shed 5 bases and J shed 12 bases, with 23 bases lying between them. Germline CDR1 and CDR2: DFQATT and SNEGSKA (reference sequence). CDR3 region: CSAPSDPKETPYF. The CDR3, as DNA: TGCAGTGCTCCCTCGGACCCAAAAGAGACCCCGTACTTC.

This clonotype appeared a few times. The J gene is TRBJ1-2, the V gene TRBV5-1; D is uncertain. V lost 4 bases and J lost 0, with 19 bases in between. Germline V gives CDR1 SGHRS, CDR2 YFSETQ. The CDR3 totals 17 residues. CDR3 bases: TGCGCCAGCAGCCCGGGTCGCGGTCGGCCTACTAACTATGGCTACACCTTC. It translates to CASSPGRGRPTNYGYTF.

This clonotype was seen more than once but under ten times. V is TRBV20-1 and J is TRBJ2-5; D is perhaps TRBD1 (6 bases). V gave up 5 bases and J gave up 6 bases, with 22 bases separating them. The CDR3 has 15 amino acids. From germline, CDR1 is DFQATT and CDR2 SNEGSKA (reference sequence). CDR3 in DNA: TGCAGTGCTCGAGGGGGACGGGCCACTGGGAAGACCCAGTACTTC. The encoded protein is CSARGGRATGKTQYF.

This clonotype was counted a few times. The chain recombines TRBV7-2 with TRBJ1-5, with 7 nucleotides matching TRBD1. Germline V gene sequence: CDR1 SGHTA, CDR2 FQGNSA. J gave up 10 bases and V 4 bases, and 10 bases lay outside the gene matches. This CDR3 region has 14 residues. The DNA for the CDR3 is TGTGCCAGCAGCTCGGCCGGGACAGCCTCCCCCCAGCATTTT. It specifies CASSSAGTASPQHF.

The rearrangement joins TRBV29-1 to TRBJ2-7, with a weak D call TRBD1 (6 bases). Trimming shortened V by 0 bases and J by 2 bases, and 11 bases separated the two germline ends. CDR3 length: 14 residues. Germline CDR1 reads SQVTM; CDR2 reads ANQGSEA. The CDR3 is CSVEDEGHPYEQYF. The CDR3 DNA is TGCAGCGTTGAAGATGAGGGACACCCCTACGAGCAGTACTTC.

This chain connects TRBV7-3 to TRBJ2-3; 7 positions agree with TRBD1. V gave up 5 bases and J gave up 0 bases; unmatched junction bases: 14. Germline CDR1 SGHTA, CDR2 FQGTGA. The CDR3 totals 18 residues. CDR3 DNA sequence: TGTGCCAGCAGCCGTCAGGGGGTGTCGGGGTTTAGCACAGATACGCAGTATTTT. It codes for CASSRQGVSGFSTDTQYF.

The V call is TRBV20-1, the J call TRBJ2-1; D ambiguous. The CDR3 sequence is 13 residues long. Trimming took off 2 bases at V and 6 bases at J, with 11 bases between the two ends. The germline CDR1 and CDR2 sequences are DFQATT and SNEGSKA (reference sequence). DNA for the CDR3: TGCAGTGCTAGAACCGGGCTCCGCAATGAGCAGTTCTTC. This translates into CSARTGLRNEQFF.

This rearrangement joins TRBV5-1 to TRBJ2-1; 8 bases are shared with TRBD2. The germline CDR1 and CDR2 sequences are SGHRS and YFSETQ. The CDR3 runs 15 residues. After removal of 7 bases from V and 9 bases from J, the junction contained 15 bases not matched to a gene. CDR3 sequence: CASGERGGPRLEQFF. The CDR3 coding sequence is TGCGCCAGCGGGGAACGGGGGGGCCCGCGCCTTGAGCAGTTCTTC.

A note on this clonotype: At one end the junction does not follow the germline gene, possibly because of a read error. This chain connects TRBV5-1 to TRBJ2-3, with unresolved D. This CDR3 region has 13 residues. CDR1 is SGHRS and CDR2 is YFSETQ in the germline V gene. DNA of the CDR3: TGCGCCAGCAGCTTGGGGAACATAGATACGCGGTATTTT. This translates into CASSLGNIDTRYF.

This chain links TRBV20-1 with TRBJ1-2, with D possibly TRBD1 on 5 matching bases. Trimming took 2 bases from V and 0 from J, leaving 13 bases between them. This CDR3 comprises 15 residues. The germline V gene encodes CDR1 DFQATT and CDR2 SNEGSKA (reference sequence). CDR3 residues: CSARRGSTANYGYTF. CDR3 DNA: TGCAGTGCTAGACGGGGATCGACAGCTAACTATGGCTACACCTTC.

This clonotype was observed a few times. This rearrangement joins TRBV15 to TRBJ1-2, with a tentative D call TRBD1 (6 bases). Trimming took off 1 base at V and 4 bases at J, with 7 bases between the two ends. This CDR3 contains 13 residues. Germline lookup yields CDR1 LNHNV and CDR2 YYDKDF (reference sequence). CDR3 coding DNA: TGTGCCACCAGCAGAGGGGGGGCCTATGGCTACACCTTC. Translation gives CATSRGGAYGYTF.

The chain uses TRBV27 and TRBJ2-3; 8 nucleotides agree with TRBD2. This CDR3 comprises 14 residues. With V trimmed by 8 bases and J by 5 bases, 9 bases remained unmatched. Germline V gene lookup returns CDR1 MNHEY and CDR2 SMNVEV (reference sequence). For the CDR3, the DNA is TGTGCCAGCTCCCCGGGGGGGCCGGAAGATACGCAGTATTTT. Amino acid sequence: CASSPGGPEDTQYF.

In this sample, this clonotype turned up a few times. The rearrangement uses TRBV20-1 and TRBJ2-7, with D maybe TRBD1 (5 bases). Germline CDR1 reads DFQATT; CDR2 reads SNEGSKA (reference sequence). Deletions cut 0 bases from V and 3 bases from J, with 9 bases between. CDR3 length: 13 amino acids. The CDR3 loop reads CSARDPDNYEQYF. In DNA, the CDR3 is TGCAGTGCTAGAGATCCGGACAACTACGAGCAGTACTTC.

The CDR3 loop reads CASSIAGSTDTQYF. CDR3 bases: TGTGCCAGCAGTATCGCGGGAAGCACAGATACGCAGTATTTT. The chain joins TRBV7-9 to TRBJ2-3; maybe TRBD2 (6 bases). The CDR3 runs 14 residues. V lost 6 bases and J 0 bases, leaving 10 bases between the germline ends. Germline CDR1 reads SEHNR; CDR2 reads FQNEAQ (reference sequence).